This T cell receptor (beta chain) was captured in a study of Tregs in tolerant kidney transplant recipients. This clone was detected only once. The assay was immunoSEQ multiplex PCR, and TCRdb's table has in-frame clones only and misses some. The sample lists fewer than 100,000 clones; approximately 89% were seen once. CDR3 size: 17 residues. Germline V CDR1 and CDR2: SEHNR, FQNEAQ (reference sequence). The V gene lost 5 bases and the J gene lost 4 bases, with 23 bases spanning the gap. The receptor was isolated from a human donor who received a combined kidney and bone marrow transplant. This chain joins TRBV7-9 and TRBJ1-1; no clear D. The sequences come from Tregs from blood, collected before the transplant. The CDR3 nucleotides are TGTGCCAGCAGCGACTACTCAGCCGGCGGGGTGAGCACTGAAGCTTTCTTT. Its protein product is CASSDYSAGGVSTEAFF. The full variable domain, completed using reference TRBV7-9 and TRBJ1-1, is DTGVSQNPRHKITKRGQNVTFRCDPISEHNRLYWYRQTLGQGPEFLTYFQNEAQLEKSRLLSDRFSAERPKGSFSTLEIQRTEQGDSAMYLCASSDYSAGGVSTEAFFGQGTRLTVV.